This record covers a single T cell receptor (beta chain). Its target is unknown. These data come from a study of PD-1 blockade in classical Hodgkin lymphoma. Notes on the study in general: TCR diversity in CD4+, not CD8+, cells rose significantly by C4D1.

The sample's time point: cycle 4 day 1 (C4D1), after 6 weeks of nivolumab. Every patient relapsed after autologous stem cell transplantation, and brentuximab vedotin exposure varied. TCRdb's table, derived via immunoSEQ multiplex PCR, lists solely in-frame clones and lacks some. The sample gives over 70,000 clones, less than 95% of which show up once; around 2.9% is in the top ten. This TCR derives from a human donor with classical Hodgkin lymphoma. The source material was peripheral blood mononuclear cells (PBMCs), sampled before the fourth cycle of nivolumab.

The CDR3, as DNA: TGTGCCAGCAGCTTAGCGCCGATGTACGAGCAGTACTTC. This gives the protein CASSLAPMYEQYF. The V call is TRBV7-2, the J call TRBJ2-7, with no clear D. V lost 0 bases to trimming and J lost 4 bases, with 7 bases between them. Germline CDR1 reads SGHTA; CDR2 reads FQGNSA. This CDR3 has 13 amino acids.